A selection of T cell receptor beta chains follows, all from one sample in a study of cytomegalovirus exposure and HLA in healthy donors. Libraries were prepared by immunoSEQ multiplex PCR; TCRdb keeps only in-frame clonotypes and omits some of them. The sample carries approximately 190,000 clones, under 70% recorded once. Sequencing input: PBMCs. These receptors were collected from a man aged 35-49 years in good health and CMV-seropositive. The CDR3 runs from the conserved cysteine through the conserved F or W. The D gene is left open where the match is weak. Rows may omit the clone size; those that give it use once, few, many or a size class.

- TRBJ1-6 - TRBV2 CASSERTGINSPLHF TGTGCCAGCAGTGAACGTACGGGGATTAATTCACCCCTCCACTTT
- TRBJ1-1 - TRBV7-9 CASSSTNTEAFF TGTGCCAGCAGCTCGACAAACACTGAAGCTTTCTTT
- TRBJ1-1 - TRBV5-1 CASSLRQGNTEAFF TGCGCCAGCAGCTTGCGGCAGGGGAACACTGAAGCTTTCTTT
- TRBJ2-5 few TRBV13 CASSSASGEETQYF TGTGCCAGCAGCTCGGCGTCAGGGGAAGAGACCCAGTACTTC
TRBD2 TRBJ2-1 - TRBV28 CASSFTSGGYNEQFF TGTGCCAGCAGTTTTACTAGCGGGGGGTACAATGAGCAGTTCTTC
- TRBJ1-3 once TRBV2 CASSEGRSSGNTIYF TGTGCCAGCAGTGAGGGGAGATCCTCTGGAAACACCATATATTTT
- TRBJ1-6 - TRBV5-1 CASSLLQGKSNSPLHF TGCGCCAGCAGCTTGTTGCAGGGGAAAAGTAATTCACCCCTCCACTTT
- TRBJ2-1 - TRBV2 CASSDHRQPVNEQFF TGTGCCAGCAGTGACCATCGACAGCCAGTAAATGAGCAGTTCTTC
- TRBJ2-7 - TRBV6-1 CASSTASYEQYF TGTGCCAGCAGTACAGCATCCTACGAGCAGTACTTC
TRBD1 TRBJ1-1 medium-sized TRBV18 CASSPDRENTEAFF TGTGCCAGCTCACCGGACAGGGAGAACACTGAAGCTTTCTTT
- TRBJ1-2 - TRBV2 CASSEEATVGYTF TGTGCCAGCAGTGAAGAAGCCACGGTTGGCTACACCTTC
- TRBJ1-2 - TRBV6-5 CASSYSSGGGYTF TGTGCCAGCAGTTACTCTTCAGGAGGGGGCTACACCTTC
TRBD1 TRBJ2-6 - TRBV5-5 CASSLILVQGSSGANVLTF TGTGCCAGCAGCTTGATACTGGTACAGGGGAGCTCTGGGGCCAACGTCCTGACTTTC
- TRBJ1-1 - TRBV6-1 CASSASDRLWAFF TGTGCCAGCAGTGCCTCCGACAGGTTATGGGCTTTCTTT
TRBD1 TRBJ1-1 - TRBV5-1 CASSFRRGRAFF TGCGCCAGCAGCTTTAGGAGGGGGCGGGCTTTCTTT
- TRBJ1-1 - TRBV10-1 CAGSEIETGKAFF TGCGCCGGCAGTGAGATAGAAACAGGGAAAGCTTTCTTT
TRBD1 TRBJ2-7 - TRBV27 CASSLTTGGASEQYF TGTGCCAGCAGTTTAACGACAGGGGGCGCGAGCGAGCAGTACTTC
TRBD2 TRBJ2-7 few TRBV27 CATGTSGDYEQYF TGTGCCACCGGGACTAGCGGGGACTACGAGCAGTACTTC
- TRBJ1-5 - TRBV7-8 CASSLLRDSNQPQHF TGTGCCAGCAGCCTCCTACGGGATAGCAATCAGCCCCAGCATTTT
TRBD1 TRBJ2-1 few TRBV5-6 CASSLGDRAYNEQFF TGTGCCAGCAGCTTGGGGGACAGGGCATACAATGAGCAGTTCTTC
TRBD1 TRBJ2-3 - TRBV5-4 CASSSRGTGATDTQYF TGTGCCAGCAGTTCTCGAGGGACAGGGGCCACAGATACGCAGTATTTT
- TRBJ2-7 - TRBV15 CATGAGKSYEQYF TGTGCCACGGGGGCAGGGAAATCCTACGAGCAGTACTTC
- TRBJ2-2 - TRBV19 CASRIGVHGELFF TGTGCCAGTAGGATAGGAGTCCACGGGGAGCTGTTTTTT
- TRBJ1-2 - TRBV9 CASSVVPGVPVYGYTF TGTGCCAGCAGCGTAGTGCCAGGCGTACCGGTCTATGGCTACACCTTC
TRBD2 TRBJ2-3 - TRBV19 CASSLRTSGGITDTQYF TGTGCCAGTAGTCTCCGGACTAGCGGGGGGATCACAGATACGCAGTATTTT
- TRBJ2-7 - TRBV11-2 CASSLDRFEEYF TGTGCCAGCAGCTTAGACCGATTCGAGGAGTACTTC
- TRBJ1-2 medium-sized TRBV10-2 CASSEFSTVNYGYTF TGCGCCAGCAGTGAATTTTCGACAGTTAACTATGGCTACACCTTC
- TRBJ1-4 - TRBV7-9 CASSFTDTEGEKLFF TGTGCCAGCAGCTTCACGGACACAGAAGGCGAAAAACTGTTTTTT
TRBD2 TRBJ2-3 - TRBV5-1 CASSRRAGGSTDTQYF TGCGCCAGCAGCAGGCGAGCGGGGGGTTCCACAGATACGCAGTATTTT
TRBD2 TRBJ2-1 - TRBV5-1 CASREVSGESIDEQFF TGCGCCAGCAGGGAGGTGAGCGGGGAGTCGATAGATGAGCAGTTCTTC
- TRBJ2-3 - TRBV7-9 CASSLVFSGGASTDTQYF TGTGCCAGCAGCTTAGTCTTTTCAGGCGGGGCTAGCACAGATACGCAGTATTTT
- TRBJ2-5 - TRBV2 CASASSQETQYF TGTGCCAGCGCGTCCTCCCAAGAGACCCAGTACTTC
- TRBJ1-1 - TRBV19 CASNMGLEAFF TGTGCCAGTAATATGGGCCTCGAAGCTTTCTTT
- TRBJ2-3 once TRBV11-2 CASTLGVWADTQYF TGTGCCAGCACATTGGGCGTTTGGGCAGATACGCAGTATTTT
TRBD2 TRBJ2-4 few TRBV4-1 CASSSDRGGGKNIQYF TGCGCCAGCAGCTCTGATCGGGGGGGCGGCAAAAACATTCAGTACTTC
- TRBJ1-4 - TRBV14 CASSLGGKYEKLFF TGTGCCAGCAGCCTCGGAGGGAAATATGAAAAACTGTTTTTT
TRBD1 TRBJ1-5 - TRBV18 CASSPQVLGTADQPQHF TGTGCCAGCTCACCACAAGTTCTCGGGACAGCAGATCAGCCCCAGCATTTT
TRBD1 TRBJ2-2 - TRBV9 CASSAQGAWTGELFF TGTGCCAGCAGCGCACAGGGGGCATGGACCGGGGAGCTGTTTTTT
TRBD2 TRBJ2-1 - TRBV4-3 CASSLSGLAGEQFF TGCGCCAGCAGCCTCTCGGGACTAGCTGGTGAGCAGTTCTTC
TRBD2 TRBJ2-5 - TRBV6-1 CASSGLAGMETQYF TGTGCCAGCAGCGGACTAGCGGGGATGGAGACCCAGTACTTC
- TRBJ1-1 - TRBV19 CASTSRAGANTEAFF TGTGCCAGTACCTCACGGGCAGGGGCGAACACTGAAGCTTTCTTT
TRBD1 TRBJ1-1 few TRBV15 CATSTIDRGSTEAFF TGTGCCACCAGCACCATAGACAGGGGATCCACTGAAGCTTTCTTT
- TRBJ1-5 - TRBV10-1 CAGSGANYQPQHF TGCGCTGGGTCAGGGGCGAATTATCAGCCCCAGCATTTT
- TRBJ2-5 - TRBV9 CASSTGGRRETQYF TGTGCCAGCTCTACCGGGGGACGACGGGAGACCCAGTACTTC
TRBD2 TRBJ2-1 - TRBV6-4 CASSGVAGPYNEQFF TGTGCCAGCAGTGGGGTAGCGGGGCCTTACAATGAGCAGTTCTTC
- TRBJ2-3 few TRBV19 CASRSDTSPVETQYF TGTGCCAGTAGATCGGACACCTCCCCTGTGGAAACGCAGTATTTT